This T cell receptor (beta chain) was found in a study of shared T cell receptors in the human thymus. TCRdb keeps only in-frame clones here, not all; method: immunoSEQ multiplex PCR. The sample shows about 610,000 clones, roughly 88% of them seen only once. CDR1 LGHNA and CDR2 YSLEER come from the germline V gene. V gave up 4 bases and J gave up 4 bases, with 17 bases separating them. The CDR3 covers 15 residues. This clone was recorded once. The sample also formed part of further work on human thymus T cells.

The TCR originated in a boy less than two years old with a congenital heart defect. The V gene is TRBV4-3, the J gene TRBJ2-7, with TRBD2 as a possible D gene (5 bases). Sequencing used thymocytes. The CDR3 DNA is TGCGCCAGCAGCCGCCAACTAGGGAGAGATTACGAGCAGTACTTC. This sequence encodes CASSRQLGRDYEQYF.